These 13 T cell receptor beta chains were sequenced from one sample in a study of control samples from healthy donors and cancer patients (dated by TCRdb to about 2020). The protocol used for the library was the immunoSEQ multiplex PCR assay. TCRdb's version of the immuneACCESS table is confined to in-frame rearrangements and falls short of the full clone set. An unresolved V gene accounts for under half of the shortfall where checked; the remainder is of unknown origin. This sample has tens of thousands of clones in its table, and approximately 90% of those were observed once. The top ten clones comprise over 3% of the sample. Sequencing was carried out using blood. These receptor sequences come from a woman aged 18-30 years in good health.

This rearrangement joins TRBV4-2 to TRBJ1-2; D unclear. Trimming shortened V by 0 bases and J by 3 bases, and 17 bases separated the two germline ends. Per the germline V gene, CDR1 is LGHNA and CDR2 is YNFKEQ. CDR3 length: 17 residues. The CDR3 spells CASSQELGQAADYGYTF. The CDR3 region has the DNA TGTGCCAGCAGCCAAGAGTTAGGGCAGGCCGCCGACTATGGCTACACCTTC.

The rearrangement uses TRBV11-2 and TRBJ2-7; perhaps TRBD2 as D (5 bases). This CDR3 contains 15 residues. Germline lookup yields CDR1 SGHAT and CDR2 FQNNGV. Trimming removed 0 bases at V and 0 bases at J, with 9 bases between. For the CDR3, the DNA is TGTGCCAGCAGCTTAGATGGAGCGGTCTCCTACGAGCAGTACTTC. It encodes CASSLDGAVSYEQYF.

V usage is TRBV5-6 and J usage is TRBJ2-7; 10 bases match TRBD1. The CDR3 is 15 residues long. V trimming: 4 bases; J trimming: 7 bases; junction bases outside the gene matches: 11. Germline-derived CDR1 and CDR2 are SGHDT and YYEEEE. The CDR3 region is CASSPTGTGEGEQYF. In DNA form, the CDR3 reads TGTGCCAGCAGCCCTACCGGGACAGGGGAGGGTGAGCAGTACTTC.

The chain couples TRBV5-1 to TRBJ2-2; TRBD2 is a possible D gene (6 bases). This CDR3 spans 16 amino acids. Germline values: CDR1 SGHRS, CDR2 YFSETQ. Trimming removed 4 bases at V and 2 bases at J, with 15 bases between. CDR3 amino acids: CASSPGDGINTGELFF. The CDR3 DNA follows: TGCGCCAGCAGCCCGGGGGACGGGATAAACACCGGGGAGCTGTTTTTT.

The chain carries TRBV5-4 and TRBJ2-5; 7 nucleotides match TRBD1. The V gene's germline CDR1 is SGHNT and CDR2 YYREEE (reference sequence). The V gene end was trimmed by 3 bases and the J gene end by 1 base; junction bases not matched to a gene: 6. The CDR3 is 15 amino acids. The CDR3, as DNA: TGTGCCAGCAGCTCCTACGGGACAGTCCAAGAGACCCAGTACTTC. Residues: CASSSYGTVQETQYF.

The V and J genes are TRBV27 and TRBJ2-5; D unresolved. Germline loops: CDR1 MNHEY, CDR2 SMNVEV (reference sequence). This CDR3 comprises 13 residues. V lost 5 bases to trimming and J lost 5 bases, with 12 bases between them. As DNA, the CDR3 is TGTGCCAGCAGTAGAATACCTGGGGAGACCCAGTACTTC. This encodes CASSRIPGETQYF.

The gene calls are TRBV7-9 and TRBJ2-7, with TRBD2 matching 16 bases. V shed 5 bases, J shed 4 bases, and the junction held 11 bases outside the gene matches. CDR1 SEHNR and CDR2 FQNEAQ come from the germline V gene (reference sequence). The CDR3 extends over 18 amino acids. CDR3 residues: CASSRPAGTSGGAYEQYF. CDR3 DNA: TGTGCCAGCAGCCGCCCCGCAGGGACTAGCGGGGGGGCTTACGAGCAGTACTTC.

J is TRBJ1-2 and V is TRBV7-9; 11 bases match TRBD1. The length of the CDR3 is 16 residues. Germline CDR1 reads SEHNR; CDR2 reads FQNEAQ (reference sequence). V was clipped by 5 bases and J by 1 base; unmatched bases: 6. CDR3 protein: CASSPEGQGGNYGYTF. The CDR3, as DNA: TGTGCCAGCAGCCCCGAGGGACAGGGGGGTAACTATGGCTACACCTTC.

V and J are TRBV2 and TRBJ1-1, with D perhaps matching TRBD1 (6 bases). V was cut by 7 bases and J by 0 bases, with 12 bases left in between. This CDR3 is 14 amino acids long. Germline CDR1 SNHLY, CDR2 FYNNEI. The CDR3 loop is CASKQGLMNTEAFF. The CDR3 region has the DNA TGTGCCAGCAAACAGGGACTGATGAACACTGAAGCTTTCTTT.

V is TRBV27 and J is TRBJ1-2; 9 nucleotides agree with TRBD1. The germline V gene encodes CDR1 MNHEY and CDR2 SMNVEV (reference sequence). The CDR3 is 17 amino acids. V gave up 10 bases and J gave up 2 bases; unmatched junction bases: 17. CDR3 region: CATGGVTGQGLNYGYTF. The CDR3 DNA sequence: TGTGCCACTGGGGGGGTGACGGGACAGGGCCTAAACTATGGCTACACCTTC.

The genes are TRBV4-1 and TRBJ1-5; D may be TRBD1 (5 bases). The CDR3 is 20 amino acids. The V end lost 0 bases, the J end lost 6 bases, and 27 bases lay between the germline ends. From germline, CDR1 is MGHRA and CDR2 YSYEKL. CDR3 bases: TGCGCCAGCAGCCAAGAACCCACTTCTGGGGACCGTCTAGATGGTCAGCCCCAGCATTTT. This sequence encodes CASSQEPTSGDRLDGQPQHF.

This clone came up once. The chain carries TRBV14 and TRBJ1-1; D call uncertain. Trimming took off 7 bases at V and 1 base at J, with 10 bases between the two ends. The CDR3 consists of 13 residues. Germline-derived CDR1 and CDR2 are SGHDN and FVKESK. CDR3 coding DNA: TGTGCCAGCACTCACGATCCGAACACTGAAGCTTTCTTT. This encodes CASTHDPNTEAFF.

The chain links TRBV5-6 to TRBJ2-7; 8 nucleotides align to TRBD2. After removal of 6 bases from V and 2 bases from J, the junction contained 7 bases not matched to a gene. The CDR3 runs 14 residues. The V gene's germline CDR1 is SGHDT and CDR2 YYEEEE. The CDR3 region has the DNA TGTGCCAGCACCGAGACCGGGGGGGCCTACGAGCAGTACTTC. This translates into CASTETGGAYEQYF.